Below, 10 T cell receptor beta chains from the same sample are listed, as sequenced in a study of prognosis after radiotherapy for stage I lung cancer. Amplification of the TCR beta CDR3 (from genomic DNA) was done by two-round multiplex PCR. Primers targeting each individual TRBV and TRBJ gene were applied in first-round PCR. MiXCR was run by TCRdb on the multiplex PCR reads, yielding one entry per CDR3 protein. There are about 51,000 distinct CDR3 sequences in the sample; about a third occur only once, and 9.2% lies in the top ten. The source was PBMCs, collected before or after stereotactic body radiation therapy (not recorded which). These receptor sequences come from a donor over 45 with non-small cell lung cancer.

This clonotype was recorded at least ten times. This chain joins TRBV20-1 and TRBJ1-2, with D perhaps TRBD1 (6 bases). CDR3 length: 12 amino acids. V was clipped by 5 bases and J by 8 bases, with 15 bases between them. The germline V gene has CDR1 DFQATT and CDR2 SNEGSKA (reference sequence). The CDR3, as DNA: TGCAGTGCTGGGGGGGGGCGCGGGGGCTACACCTTC. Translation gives CSAGGGRGGYTF.

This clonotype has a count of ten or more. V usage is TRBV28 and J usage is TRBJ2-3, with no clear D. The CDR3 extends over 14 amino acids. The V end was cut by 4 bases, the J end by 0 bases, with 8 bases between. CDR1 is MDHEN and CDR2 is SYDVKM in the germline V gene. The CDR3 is CASSSPGSTDTQYF. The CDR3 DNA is TGTGCCAGCAGTTCCCCGGGTAGCACAGATACGCAGTATTTT.

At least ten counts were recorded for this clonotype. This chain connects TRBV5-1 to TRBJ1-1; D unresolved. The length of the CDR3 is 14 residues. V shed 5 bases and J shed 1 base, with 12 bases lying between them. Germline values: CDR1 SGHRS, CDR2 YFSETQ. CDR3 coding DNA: TGCGCCAGCAGGGGTCTGGCGGAGAACACTGAAGCTTTCTTT. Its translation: CASRGLAENTEAFF.

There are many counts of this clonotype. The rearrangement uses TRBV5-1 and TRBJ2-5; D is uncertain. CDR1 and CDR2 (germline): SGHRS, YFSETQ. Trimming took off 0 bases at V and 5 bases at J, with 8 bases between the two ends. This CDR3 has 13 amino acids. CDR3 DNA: TGCGCCAGCAGCTTGGCTTTTGGCGAGACCCAGTACTTC. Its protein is CASSLAFGETQYF.

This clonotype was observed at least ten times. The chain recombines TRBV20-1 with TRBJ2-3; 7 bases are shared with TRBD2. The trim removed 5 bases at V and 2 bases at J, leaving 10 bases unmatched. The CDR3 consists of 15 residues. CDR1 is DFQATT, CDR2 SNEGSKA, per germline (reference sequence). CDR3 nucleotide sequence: TGCAGTGCTCGGACCGGACTAGGGGACACAGATACGCAGTATTTT. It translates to CSARTGLGDTDTQYF.

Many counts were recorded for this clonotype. The CDR3 DNA is TGTGCCAGCAGTGAAAACAGGAACACTGAAGCTTTCTTT. Translated: CASSENRNTEAFF. This chain links TRBV2 with TRBJ1-1; D gene ambiguous. Trimming cost V 2 bases and J 1 base, with 5 bases left between them. Germline V CDR1 and CDR2: SNHLY, FYNNEI. This CDR3 comprises 13 residues. The full variable domain, in which reference TRBV2 and TRBJ1-1 provide the parts outside the CDR3, is EPEVTQTPSHQVTQMGQEVILRCVPISNHLYFYWYRQILGQKVEFLVSFYNNEISEKSEIFDDQFSVERPDGSNFTLKIRSTKLEDSAMYFCASSENRNTEAFFGQGTRLTVV.

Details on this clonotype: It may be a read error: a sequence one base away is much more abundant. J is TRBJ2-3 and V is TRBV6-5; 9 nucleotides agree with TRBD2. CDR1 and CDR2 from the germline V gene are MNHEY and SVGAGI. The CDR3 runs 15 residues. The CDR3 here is CANSILAGSGDTQYF. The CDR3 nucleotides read TGTGCCAACAGTATCCTAGCGGGGTCGGGGGATACGCAGTATTTT.

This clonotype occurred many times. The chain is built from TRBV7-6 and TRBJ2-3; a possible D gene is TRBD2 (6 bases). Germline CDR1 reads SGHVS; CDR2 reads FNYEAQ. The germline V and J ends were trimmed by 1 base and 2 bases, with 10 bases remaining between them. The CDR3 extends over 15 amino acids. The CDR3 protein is CASSLVAGTTDTQYF. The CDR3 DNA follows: TGTGCCAGCAGCTTAGTGGCGGGGACCACAGATACGCAGTATTTT.

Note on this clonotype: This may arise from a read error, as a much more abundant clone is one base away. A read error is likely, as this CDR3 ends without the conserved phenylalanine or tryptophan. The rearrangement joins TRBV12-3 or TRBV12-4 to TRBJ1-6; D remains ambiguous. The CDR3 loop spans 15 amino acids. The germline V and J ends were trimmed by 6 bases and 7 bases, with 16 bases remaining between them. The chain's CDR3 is CASSFVSVGNSPLHL. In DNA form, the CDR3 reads TGTGCCAGCAGCTTCGTGAGCGTAGGGAATTCACCCCTCCACCTT.

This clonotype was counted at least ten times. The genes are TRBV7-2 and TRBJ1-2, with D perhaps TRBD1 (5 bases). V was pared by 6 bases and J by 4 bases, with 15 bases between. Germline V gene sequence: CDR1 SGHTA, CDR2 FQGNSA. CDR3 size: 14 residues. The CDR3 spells CASSPRGRGYGYTF. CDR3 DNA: TGTGCCAGCAGTCCTAGGGGCAGAGGCTATGGCTACACCTTC.